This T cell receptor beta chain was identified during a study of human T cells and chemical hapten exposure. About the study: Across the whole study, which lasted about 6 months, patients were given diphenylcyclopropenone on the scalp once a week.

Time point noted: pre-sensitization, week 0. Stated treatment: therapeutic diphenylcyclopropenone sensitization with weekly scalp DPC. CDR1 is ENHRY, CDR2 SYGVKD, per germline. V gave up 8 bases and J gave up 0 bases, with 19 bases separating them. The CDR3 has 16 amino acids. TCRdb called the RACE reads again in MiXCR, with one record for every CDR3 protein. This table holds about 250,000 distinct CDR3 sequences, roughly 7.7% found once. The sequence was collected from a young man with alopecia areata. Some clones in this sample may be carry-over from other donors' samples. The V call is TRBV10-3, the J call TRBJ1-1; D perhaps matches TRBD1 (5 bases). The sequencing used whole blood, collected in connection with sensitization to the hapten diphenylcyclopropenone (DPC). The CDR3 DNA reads TGTGCCATCCACAGTGGGGCAGGGCAGATGAACACTGAAGCTTTCTTT. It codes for CAIHSGAGQMNTEAFF.